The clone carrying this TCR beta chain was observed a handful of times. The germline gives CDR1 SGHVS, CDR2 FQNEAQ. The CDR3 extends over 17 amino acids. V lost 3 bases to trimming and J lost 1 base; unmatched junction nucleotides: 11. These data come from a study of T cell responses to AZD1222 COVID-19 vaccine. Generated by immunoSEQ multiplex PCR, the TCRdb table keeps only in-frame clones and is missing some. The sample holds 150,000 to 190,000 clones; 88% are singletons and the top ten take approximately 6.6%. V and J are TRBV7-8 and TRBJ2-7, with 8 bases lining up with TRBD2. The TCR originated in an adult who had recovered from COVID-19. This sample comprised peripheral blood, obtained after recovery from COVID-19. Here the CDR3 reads CASSFSSSGSKSYEQYF. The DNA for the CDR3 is TGTGCCAGCAGCTTCTCGTCTAGCGGGTCAAAGTCCTACGAGCAGTACTTC.